This is a list of T cell receptor beta chains from one sample in a study of shared clonotypes between healthy human individuals. Sequenced by immunoSEQ multiplex PCR; TCRdb stores in-frame clones only, minus some. Here the sample spans roughly 2.1 million clones, 85% to 95% being singletons. The sample was naive CD8+ T cells from PBMCs. These TCRs come from a man between 18 and 29 years old in good health. Some clones in this sample may be carry-over from other donors' samples. The CDR3 runs from the conserved cysteine through the conserved F or W. D genes are given only for firm matches. Only part of the rows carry a size: once, few, many, or a class if the clone is expanded.

J gene | clone size | D gene | V gene | CDR3 protein | CDR3 DNA
TRBJ2-7 | - | - | TRBV6-5 | CASSFAGDLPYEQYF | TGTGCCAGCAGTTTTGCAGGCGACCTCCCCTACGAGCAGTACTTC
TRBJ2-1 | - | - | TRBV6-5 | CASSTPGIYNEQFF | TGTGCCAGCAGTACGCCAGGGATCTACAATGAGCAGTTCTTC
TRBJ2-7 | - | - | TRBV7-9 | CASSPTTGRTAEQYF | TGTGCCAGCAGCCCCACGACAGGACGGACGGCCGAGCAGTACTTC
TRBJ2-7 | - | - | TRBV27 | CASSPQVRGAGEQYF | TGTGCCAGCAGTCCTCAGGTTCGGGGGGCTGGAGAGCAGTACTTC
TRBJ2-7 | - | - | TRBV5-1 | CASSLTGKGYEQYF | TGCGCCAGCAGCTTGACAGGGAAGGGATACGAGCAGTACTTC
TRBJ1-1 | - | - | TRBV5-1 | CASSLVQGDVGTEAFF | TGCGCCAGCAGCTTGGTACAGGGCGATGTGGGCACTGAAGCTTTCTTT
TRBJ1-2 | - | - | TRBV7-9 | CASSLGGKPNYGYTF | TGTGCCAGCAGCTTAGGAGGGAAACCGAACTATGGCTACACCTTC
TRBJ1-1 | - | - | TRBV9 | CASSATGVGTEAFF | TGTGCCAGCAGTGCCACGGGGGTGGGGACTGAAGCTTTCTTT
TRBJ2-7 | - | TRBD1 | TRBV27 | CASSPPGTGAYEQYF | TGTGCCAGCAGCCCCCCCGGGACAGGAGCCTACGAGCAGTACTTC
TRBJ2-7 | once | TRBD1 | TRBV11-2 | CASNRDRTFTEEYF | TGTGCCAGCAACCGGGACAGGACTTTTACGGAGGAGTACTTC
TRBJ2-7 | - | - | TRBV4-1 | CASSPYVDPGLYEQYF | TGCGCCAGCAGCCCATACGTAGACCCCGGGCTTTACGAGCAGTACTTC
TRBJ2-7 | - | - | TRBV5-4 | CASSLASGYSYEQYF | TGTGCCAGCAGCTTGGCGAGCGGCTACTCCTACGAGCAGTACTTC
TRBJ1-5 | once | TRBD1 | TRBV28 | CASSPRAGTGFNQPQHF | TGTGCCAGCAGTCCCCGGGCCGGGACAGGGTTCAATCAGCCCCAGCATTTT
TRBJ2-1 | - | TRBD2 | TRBV7-8 | CASSFAGGTYNEQFF | TGTGCCAGCAGCTTCGCCGGGGGGACCTACAATGAGCAGTTCTTC
TRBJ2-7 | - | - | TRBV27 | CASTSLDSYEQYF | TGTGCCAGCACGAGTTTGGACTCCTACGAGCAGTACTTC
TRBJ2-7 | - | - | TRBV27 | CASIHPMTLEQYF | TGTGCCAGCATCCACCCGATGACCCTCGAGCAGTACTTC
TRBJ1-2 | - | - | TRBV28 | CASSNIGRTNYGYTF | TGTGCCAGCAGTAACATAGGACGGACTAACTATGGCTACACCTTC
TRBJ2-3 | - | - | TRBV28 | CASSFGGQRLSTDTQYF | TGTGCCAGCAGTTTTGGTGGACAGAGACTAAGCACAGATACGCAGTATTTT
TRBJ2-7 | - | - | TRBV4-1 | CASSQGTPAGFSYEQYF | TGCGCCAGCAGCCAAGGGACGCCGGCAGGGTTCTCCTACGAGCAGTACTTC
TRBJ2-7 | - | - | TRBV10-2 | CASSESTPSGTYEQYF | TGCGCCAGCAGTGAGTCGACCCCTTCGGGGACCTACGAGCAGTACTTC
TRBJ2-2 | - | - | TRBV2 | CASSEFGINSGELFF | TGTGCCAGCAGTGAATTTGGGATCAACTCCGGGGAGCTGTTTTTT
TRBJ2-7 | - | TRBD1 | TRBV28 | CASSFPQGQEDEQYF | TGTGCCAGCAGTTTTCCACAGGGGCAAGAGGACGAGCAGTACTTC
TRBJ2-7 | - | TRBD2 | TRBV29-1 | CSVLPGLSYEQYF | TGCAGCGTTTTACCGGGACTATCCTACGAGCAGTACTTC
TRBJ2-7 | - | TRBD1 | TRBV6-5 | CASSPDRGPSYEQYF | TGTGCCAGCAGCCCTGACAGGGGACCCTCCTACGAGCAGTACTTC
TRBJ2-1 | - | - | TRBV11-2 | CASSLDLTDYYNEQFF | TGTGCCAGCAGCTTAGATCTGACAGACTACTACAATGAGCAGTTCTTC
TRBJ2-4 | - | - | TRBV29-1 | CSVDGEAKNIQYF | TGCAGCGTTGATGGGGAGGCCAAAAACATTCAGTACTTC
TRBJ2-1 | - | - | TRBV7-8 | CASRFGSVSYNEQFF | TGTGCCAGCAGATTTGGGAGCGTTTCCTACAATGAGCAGTTCTTC
TRBJ2-7 | once | - | TRBV6-5 | CASSYSGPYEQYF | TGTGCCAGCAGTTACTCGGGACCTTACGAGCAGTACTTC
TRBJ2-1 | once | TRBD1 | TRBV25-1 | CASTTGTGIARNEQFF | TGTGCCAGCACGACTGGGACAGGGATAGCGAGGAATGAGCAGTTCTTC
TRBJ2-7 | - | - | TRBV21-1 | CASTTTSGPSYEQYF | TGTGCCAGCACCACGACTAGCGGGCCATCCTACGAGCAGTACTTC
TRBJ2-2 | - | - | TRBV6-5 | CASSYDHSLNTGELFF | TGTGCCAGCAGTTACGATCACAGCTTGAACACCGGGGAGCTGTTTTTT
TRBJ2-7 | - | - | TRBV5-1 | CASSLWGDEQYF | TGCGCCAGCAGCCTCTGGGGGGACGAGCAGTACTTC
TRBJ2-1 | - | TRBD1 | TRBV5-4 | CASSSTGGQEQFF | TGTGCCAGCAGCTCGACAGGGGGCCAGGAGCAGTTCTTC
TRBJ2-3 | - | TRBD2 | TRBV7-9 | CASSLRLAGHTQYF | TGTGCCAGCAGCTTAAGGCTAGCGGGGCATACGCAGTATTTT
TRBJ1-5 | - | - | TRBV5-8 | CASSLANQPQHF | TGTGCCAGCAGCTTGGCAAATCAGCCCCAGCATTTT
TRBJ2-7 | once | - | TRBV5-1 | CASSFGISDEQYF | TGCGCCAGCAGCTTCGGGATCAGCGACGAGCAGTACTTC
TRBJ2-1 | - | - | TRBV27 | CASSATGTSSYNEQFF | TGTGCCAGCAGTGCGACCGGGACCAGTTCCTACAATGAGCAGTTCTTC
TRBJ1-2 | - | TRBD1 | TRBV28 | CASSREDRGMPNYGYTF | TGTGCCAGCAGTAGGGAGGACAGGGGAATGCCTAACTATGGCTACACCTTC
TRBJ2-3 | - | - | TRBV28 | CASSPPRNTDTQYF | TGTGCCAGCAGTCCTCCCCGCAACACAGATACGCAGTATTTT
TRBJ2-1 | - | - | TRBV10-3 | CAMGPGINEQFF | TGTGCCATGGGACCCGGTATCAATGAGCAGTTCTTC